A selection of T cell receptor beta chains follows, all from one sample in a study of response to subunit inactivated influenza vaccine. A single record per CDR3 protein comes from TCRdb applying MiXCR to the RT-PCR reads. The data hold 560,000 or so distinct CDR3 sequences, with 6% to 9% observed a single time. The source material was PBMCs from blood, sampled around 25 months after vaccination. These receptor sequences come from a man aged 50 to 75 who received an inactivated influenza vaccine. Both conserved end residues are part of each CDR3. The D gene is left open where the match is weak. Rows may omit the clone size; those that give it use once, few, many or a size class.

DNA | CDR3 | size | V | D | J
TGTGCCAGCAGTTTAGTTACAGCTTACGAGCAGTACTTC | CASSLVTAYEQYF | . | TRBV12-3/TRBV12-4 | . | TRBJ2-7
TGTGCCAGCAGCTCCCGAAGCCAGGGGTTAATCACAGATACGCAGTATTTT | CASSSRSQGLITDTQYF | many | TRBV11-2 | . | TRBJ2-3
TGCGCCACCAGTCAGACAGGCCAATACGAGCAGTACTTC | CATSQTGQYEQYF | many | TRBV5-1 | . | TRBJ2-7
TGCGCCAGCAGCTTGGCCGACAGGGCTGGAGGAAACGAGCAGTACTTC | CASSLADRAGGNEQYF | . | TRBV5-1 | TRBD1 | TRBJ2-7
TGTGCCAGCAGAAAGGGGGGGGGCACAGATACGCAGTATTTT | CASRKGGGTDTQYF | . | TRBV11-2 | . | TRBJ2-3
TGTGCCACCAGCAGAGGCCTTTCGTCGGAGCAGTACTTC | CATSRGLSSEQYF | many | TRBV15 | . | TRBJ2-7
TGTGCCAGCAGCCTCGAGGTAGCGGACATCTCCTACAATGAGCAGTTCTTC | CASSLEVADISYNEQFF | many | TRBV5-8 | . | TRBJ2-1
TGCGCCAGCAGCTTGGAACCAGGGGCGTCTGGGGCCAACGTCCTGACTTTC | CASSLEPGASGANVLTF | . | TRBV5-1 | . | TRBJ2-6
TGTGCCAGCAGGATAGACAGTAACTATGGCTACACCTTC | CASRIDSNYGYTF | . | TRBV6-2/TRBV6-3 | . | TRBJ1-2
TGTGCCAGCAGTTACCGAAATCAGCCCCAGCATTTT | CASSYRNQPQHF | few | TRBV6-2/TRBV6-3 | . | TRBJ1-5
TGTGCCAGCAGCCCGCAAGTTGGGGGCACCCACGAGCAGTACTTC | CASSPQVGGTHEQYF | many | TRBV11-2 | . | TRBJ2-7
TGTGCCTCCGAGGCGGCTCCTGAAGCTTTCTTT | CASEAAPEAFF | many | TRBV6-6 | . | TRBJ1-1
TGCGCCAGCAGCCAAGAACACTCGTCCGGGGAGCTGTTTTTT | CASSQEHSSGELFF | . | TRBV4-3 | . | TRBJ2-2
TGCAGTGCTAGCTCTAGCGGGGGGGTGGGTGAGACCCAGTACTTC | CSASSSGGVGETQYF | few | TRBV20-1 | TRBD2 | TRBJ2-5
TGCAGTGCTAGAGTAAGTCTAGCGGGAGGAATAAGCTCCTACAATGAGCAGTTCTTC | CSARVSLAGGISSYNEQFF | . | TRBV20-1 | TRBD2 | TRBJ2-1
TGTGCCAGCAGCTTGATTCGCGGGGGTGAGGACGAGCAGTACTTC | CASSLIRGGEDEQYF | . | TRBV11-2 | TRBD2 | TRBJ2-7
TGTGCCAGCAGCCGGGACAGGGCATCCTATAATTCACCCCTCCACTTT | CASSRDRASYNSPLHF | many | TRBV4-2 | TRBD1 | TRBJ1-6
TGTGCCTGGAGTGTTCTGGCGCTACAAGAGACCCAGTACTTC | CAWSVLALQETQYF | . | TRBV30 | . | TRBJ2-5
TGTGCCAGCAGCCAGGGACAGGGGATCAATCAGCCCCAGCATTTT | CASSQGQGINQPQHF | many | TRBV5-5 | TRBD1 | TRBJ1-5
TGTGCCAGCAGCCAAACGTGGGATACGCAGTATTTT | CASSQTWDTQYF | few | TRBV14 | . | TRBJ2-3
TGTGCCAGCAGTTTATCGGGGGGATTAGCCAAAAACATTCAGTACTTC | CASSLSGGLAKNIQYF | many | TRBV27 | . | TRBJ2-4
TGTGCCAGCAGTCTAACTCCGGGACTAGCGGGGGGTTACAATGAGCAGTTCTTC | CASSLTPGLAGGYNEQFF | . | TRBV6-5 | TRBD2 | TRBJ2-1
TGTGCCAGCAGCTTAAGGGGACCTGGCCCAGATACGCAGTATTTT | CASSLRGPGPDTQYF | . | TRBV7-2 | . | TRBJ2-3
TGTGCCAGCAGCCAGACGGATTTTCAGCAGTACTTC | CASSQTDFQQYF | many | TRBV12-3/TRBV12-4 | . | TRBJ2-7
TGTGCCAGCAGTTTAGGACTCCAGTACGAGCAGTACTTC | CASSLGLQYEQYF | many | TRBV6-2/TRBV6-3 | . | TRBJ2-7
TGTGCCAGCAGACCTACTAGCGGGAGTTGGAATGAGCAGTTCTTC | CASRPTSGSWNEQFF | few | TRBV7-2 | TRBD2 | TRBJ2-1
TGTGCCAGCAGTTATGCTAGCGGGCGTACAGATACGCAGTATTTT | CASSYASGRTDTQYF | many | TRBV27 | TRBD2 | TRBJ2-3
TGCAGTGCTAGAACCCGACAGCCTCCCAATCAGCCCCAGCATTTT | CSARTRQPPNQPQHF | few | TRBV20-1 | . | TRBJ1-5
TGTGCCAGCAGTCTCCCGGGCCTTGCACTAGCCAAAAACATTCAGTACTTC | CASSLPGLALAKNIQYF | . | TRBV12-3/TRBV12-4 | . | TRBJ2-4
TGCAGTGCTAGTGGCCCAAGCTCCTACAATGAGCAGTTCTTC | CSASGPSSYNEQFF | . | TRBV20-1 | . | TRBJ2-1
TGTGCCACCAGTGATGGGTATGGCTACACCTTC | CATSDGYGYTF | . | TRBV24-1 | . | TRBJ1-2
TGTGCCAGCAGCAGTCAGGGGTTGTTGGAGCAGTACTTC | CASSSQGLLEQYF | few | TRBV7-6 | . | TRBJ2-7
TGCGCCAGCAGCTGGGGACAGTCCGGGTCCGGTGGCTACACCTTC | CASSWGQSGSGGYTF | . | TRBV5-1 | TRBD1 | TRBJ1-2
TGCAGCGTTAGGTCTCTCGGGGAGCTGTTTTTT | CSVRSLGELFF | many | TRBV29-1 | . | TRBJ2-2
TGTGCCAGCTCACCACCTCGGACAGGGGGCGGAAATTCACCCCTCCACTTT | CASSPPRTGGGNSPLHF | . | TRBV18 | TRBD1 | TRBJ1-6
TGCAGTGCTAGAGCCCCACTAGCGGGGCTAAACAATGAGCAGTTCTTC | CSARAPLAGLNNEQFF | many | TRBV20-1 | TRBD2 | TRBJ2-1
TGTGCCAGCAGTATCAAGCAGGGAGGATATGGCTACACCTTC | CASSIKQGGYGYTF | few | TRBV21-1 | . | TRBJ1-2
TGTGCCAGCAGCCAAGGGATTACAAGGAACACTGAAGCTTTCTTT | CASSQGITRNTEAFF | many | TRBV14 | . | TRBJ1-1
TGTGCCAGCAGAGACTCTAGCGGGAGAACCGGGGAGCTGTTTTTT | CASRDSSGRTGELFF | few | TRBV6-2/TRBV6-3 | TRBD2 | TRBJ2-2
TGTGCCAGCAGTCGGACAGGGCTTTCCATTGAAGCTTTCTTT | CASSRTGLSIEAFF | many | TRBV12-3/TRBV12-4 | TRBD1 | TRBJ1-1
TGCGCCAGCAGCTGGCAGATCCAAGAGACCCAGTACTTC | CASSWQIQETQYF | many | TRBV5-1 | . | TRBJ2-5
TGCGCCAGCAGCCAAGGCGGGGGAAACTATGGCTACACCTTC | CASSQGGGNYGYTF | few | TRBV4-1 | . | TRBJ1-2
TGCGCCAGCAGCTTTGTTTTTAGTGTCGGGGGCACTGAAGCTTTCTTT | CASSFVFSVGGTEAFF | once | TRBV5-1 | . | TRBJ1-1
TGTGCTACCAGGGGGGTCCCCGATCAGCCCCAGCATTTT | CATRGVPDQPQHF | . | TRBV6-1 | TRBD1 | TRBJ1-5
TGCAGTGCAAGAAAAAATACCTACGAGCAGTACTTC | CSARKNTYEQYF | . | TRBV20-1 | . | TRBJ2-7
TGTGCCAGCAGCCAGGAACTGGGAGGGGGCTATGGCTACACCTTC | CASSQELGGGYGYTF | many | TRBV4-2 | . | TRBJ1-2
TGTGCCAGCAGCGTGACCGGGACAAACTACGAGCAGTACTTC | CASSVTGTNYEQYF | many | TRBV7-2 | . | TRBJ2-7
TGTGCCAGCAGTCGAGGGACAGGAAGCTCTGGAAACACCATATATTTT | CASSRGTGSSGNTIYF | few | TRBV12-3/TRBV12-4 | TRBD1 | TRBJ1-3
TGTGCCAGCAGGGGACTAGCGGACGCGAACACCGGGGAGCTGTTTTTT | CASRGLADANTGELFF | few | TRBV6-1 | TRBD2 | TRBJ2-2
TGTGCCAGAAGCTCGGTGTCGGACAAGTGTCCAGCCTCTGGAAACACCATATATTTT | CARSSVSDKCPASGNTIYF | . | TRBV5-3 | . | TRBJ1-3